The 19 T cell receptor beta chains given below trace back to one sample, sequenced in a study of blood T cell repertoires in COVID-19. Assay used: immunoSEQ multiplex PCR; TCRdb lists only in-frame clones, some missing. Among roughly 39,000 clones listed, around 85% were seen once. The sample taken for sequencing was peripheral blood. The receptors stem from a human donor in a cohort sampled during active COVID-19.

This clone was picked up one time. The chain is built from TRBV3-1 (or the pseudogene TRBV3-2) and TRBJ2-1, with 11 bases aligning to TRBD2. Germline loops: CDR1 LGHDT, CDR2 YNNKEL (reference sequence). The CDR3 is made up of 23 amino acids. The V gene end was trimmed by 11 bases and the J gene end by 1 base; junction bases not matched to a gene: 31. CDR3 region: CAGYYDPPPVGLAGFRSYNEQFF. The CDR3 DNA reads TGTGCCGGCTACTACGATCCACCCCCGGTAGGACTAGCGGGTTTCAGGTCCTACAATGAGCAGTTCTTC.

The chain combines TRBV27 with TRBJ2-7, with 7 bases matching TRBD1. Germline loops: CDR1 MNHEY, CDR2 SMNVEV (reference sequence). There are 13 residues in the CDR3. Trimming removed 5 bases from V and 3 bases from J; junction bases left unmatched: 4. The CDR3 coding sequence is TGTGCCAGCAGTGTGACAGGGAACTACGAGCAGTACTTC. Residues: CASSVTGNYEQYF.

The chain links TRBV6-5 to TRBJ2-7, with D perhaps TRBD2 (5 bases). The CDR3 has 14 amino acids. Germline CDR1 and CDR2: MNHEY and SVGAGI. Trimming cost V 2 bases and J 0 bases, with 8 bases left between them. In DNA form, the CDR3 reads TGTGCCAGCAGTTACGCTGGGAGCTCCTACGAGCAGTACTTC. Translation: CASSYAGSSYEQYF.

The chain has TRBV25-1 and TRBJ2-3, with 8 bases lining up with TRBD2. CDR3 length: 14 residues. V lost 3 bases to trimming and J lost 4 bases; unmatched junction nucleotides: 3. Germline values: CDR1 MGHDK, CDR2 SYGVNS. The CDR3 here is CASSDSRGADTQYF. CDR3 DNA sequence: TGTGCCAGCAGTGATTCGCGGGGGGCAGATACGCAGTATTTT. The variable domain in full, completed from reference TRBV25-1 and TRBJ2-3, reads EADIYQTPRYLVIGTGKKITLECSQTMGHDKMYWYQQDPGMELHLIHYSYGVNSTEKGDLSSESTVSRIRTEHFPLTLESARPSHTSQYLCASSDSRGADTQYFGPGTRLTVL.

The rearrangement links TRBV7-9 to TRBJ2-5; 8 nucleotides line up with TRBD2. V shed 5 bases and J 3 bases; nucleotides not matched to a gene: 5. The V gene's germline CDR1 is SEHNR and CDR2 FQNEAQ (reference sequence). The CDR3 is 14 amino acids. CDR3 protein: CASSRGLDKETQYF. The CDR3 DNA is TGTGCCAGCAGCAGGGGACTAGATAAAGAGACCCAGTACTTC.

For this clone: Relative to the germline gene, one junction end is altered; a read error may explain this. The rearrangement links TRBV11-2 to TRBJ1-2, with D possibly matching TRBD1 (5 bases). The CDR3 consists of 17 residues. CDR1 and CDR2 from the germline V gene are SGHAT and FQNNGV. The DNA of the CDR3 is TGTGCCAGCAGTTTAGGGGCGACGGCAGGGTTTAACTATGGCTACACCTTC. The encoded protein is CASSLGATAGFNYGYTF.

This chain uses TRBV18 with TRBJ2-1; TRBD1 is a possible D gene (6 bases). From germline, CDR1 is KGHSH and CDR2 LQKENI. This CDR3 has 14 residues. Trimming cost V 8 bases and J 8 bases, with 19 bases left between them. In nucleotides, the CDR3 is TGTGCCAGCCAGCTACAGGGAACGGAGTATGAGCAGTTCTTC. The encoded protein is CASQLQGTEYEQFF.

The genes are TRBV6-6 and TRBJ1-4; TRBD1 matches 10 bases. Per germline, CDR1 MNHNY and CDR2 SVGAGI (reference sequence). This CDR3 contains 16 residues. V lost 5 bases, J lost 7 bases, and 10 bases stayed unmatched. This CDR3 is CASSNRQGALSEKLFF. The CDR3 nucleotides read TGTGCCAGCAGTAATAGACAGGGGGCGCTGAGTGAAAAACTGTTTTTT.

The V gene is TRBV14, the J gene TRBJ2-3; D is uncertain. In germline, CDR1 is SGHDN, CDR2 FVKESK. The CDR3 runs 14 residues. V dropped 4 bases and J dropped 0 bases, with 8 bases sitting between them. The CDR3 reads CASSLRLSTDTQYF. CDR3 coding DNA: TGTGCCAGCAGCCTAAGACTCAGCACAGATACGCAGTATTTT.

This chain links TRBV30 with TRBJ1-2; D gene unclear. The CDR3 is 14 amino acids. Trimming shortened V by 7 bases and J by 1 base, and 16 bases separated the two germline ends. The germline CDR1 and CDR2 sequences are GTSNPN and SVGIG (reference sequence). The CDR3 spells CAFPTGKNNYGYTF. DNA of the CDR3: TGTGCCTTCCCGACGGGAAAAAATAACTATGGCTACACCTTC.

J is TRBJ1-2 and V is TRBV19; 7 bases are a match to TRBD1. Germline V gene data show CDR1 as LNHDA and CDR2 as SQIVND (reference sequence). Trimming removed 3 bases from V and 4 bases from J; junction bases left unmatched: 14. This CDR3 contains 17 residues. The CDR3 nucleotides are TGTGCCAGTAGTATCAGAACAGGGGAGGTCTCAGGCTATGGCTACACCTTC. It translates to CASSIRTGEVSGYGYTF.

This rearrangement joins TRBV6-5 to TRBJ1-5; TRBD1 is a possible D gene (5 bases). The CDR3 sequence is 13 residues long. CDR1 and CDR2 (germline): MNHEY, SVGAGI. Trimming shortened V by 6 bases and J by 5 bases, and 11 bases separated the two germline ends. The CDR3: CASRKGWDQPQHF. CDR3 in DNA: TGTGCCAGCAGGAAGGGGTGGGATCAGCCCCAGCATTTT.

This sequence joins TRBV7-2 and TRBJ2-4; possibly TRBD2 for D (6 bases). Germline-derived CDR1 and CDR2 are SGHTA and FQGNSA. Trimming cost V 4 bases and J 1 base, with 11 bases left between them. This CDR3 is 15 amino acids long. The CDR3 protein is CASSSWGDAKNIQYF. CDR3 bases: TGTGCCAGCAGCTCTTGGGGGGATGCCAAAAACATTCAGTACTTC.

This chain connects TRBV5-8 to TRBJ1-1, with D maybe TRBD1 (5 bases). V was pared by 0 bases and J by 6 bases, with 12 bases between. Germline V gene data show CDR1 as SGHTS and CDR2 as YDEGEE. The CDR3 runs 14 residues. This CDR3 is CASSLDWGRAEAFF. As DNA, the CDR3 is TGTGCCAGCAGCTTGGATTGGGGGAGGGCTGAAGCTTTCTTT.

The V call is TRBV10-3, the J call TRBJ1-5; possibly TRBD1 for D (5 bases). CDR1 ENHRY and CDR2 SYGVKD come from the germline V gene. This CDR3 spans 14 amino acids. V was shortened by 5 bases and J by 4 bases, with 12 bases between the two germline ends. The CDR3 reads CAISQGRENQPQHF. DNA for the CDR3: TGTGCCATCAGTCAGGGACGGGAGAATCAGCCCCAGCATTTT.

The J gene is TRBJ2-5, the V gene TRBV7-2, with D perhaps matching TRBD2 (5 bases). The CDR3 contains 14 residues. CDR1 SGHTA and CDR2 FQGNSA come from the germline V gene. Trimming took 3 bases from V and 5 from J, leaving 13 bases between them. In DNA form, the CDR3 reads TGTGCCAGCAGCTTGTCTAGCAGAGGGGAGACCCAGTACTTC. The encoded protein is CASSLSSRGETQYF.

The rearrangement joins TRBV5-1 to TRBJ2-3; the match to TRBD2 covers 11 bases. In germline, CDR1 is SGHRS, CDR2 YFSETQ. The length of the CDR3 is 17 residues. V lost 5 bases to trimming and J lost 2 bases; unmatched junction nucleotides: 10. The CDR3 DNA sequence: TGCGCCAGCAGATCCGGGACTAGCGGACACAACACAGATACGCAGTATTTT. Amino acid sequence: CASRSGTSGHNTDTQYF.

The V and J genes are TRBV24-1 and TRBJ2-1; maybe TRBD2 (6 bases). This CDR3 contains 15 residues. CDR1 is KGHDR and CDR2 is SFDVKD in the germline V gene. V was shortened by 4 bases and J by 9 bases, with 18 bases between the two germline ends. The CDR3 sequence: CATSDQGLGAGEQFF. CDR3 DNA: TGTGCCACCAGTGACCAGGGACTTGGGGCGGGTGAGCAGTTCTTC.

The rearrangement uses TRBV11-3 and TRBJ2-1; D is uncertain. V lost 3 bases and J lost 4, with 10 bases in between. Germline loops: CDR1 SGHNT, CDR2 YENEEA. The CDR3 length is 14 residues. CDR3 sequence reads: CASSLTGNYNEQFF. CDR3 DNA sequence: TGTGCCAGCAGCTTGACGGGTAATTACAATGAGCAGTTCTTC.